Sequencing of this T cell receptor beta chain was carried out in a study of shared clonotypes between healthy human individuals. A remark on this clone: The identical CDR3 is also encoded by other nucleotide sequences in the sample.

On sorted subsets, replicate PCRs used 200 to 250 ng DNA, or 27,000 or so T cell genomes. Some clones are missing from TCRdb's copy, which holds only in-frame ones; the method was immunoSEQ multiplex PCR. The repertoire holds approximately 2.5 million clones, with around nine tenths as singletons. Sequencing input: naive CD4+ T cells sorted from blood. The subset was: CD45RA+ positively selected. The sequence was collected from a man aged 18 to 35 in good health.

Here the CDR3 DNA reads TGCGCCAGCAGCTTACAGGGGGCTACCGGGGAGCTGTTTTTT. Amino acids: CASSLQGATGELFF. The chain carries TRBV5-1 and TRBJ2-2; 9 nucleotides align to TRBD1. Losses at the gene ends were 2 bases for V and 5 bases for J; bases not matched to a gene: 1. This CDR3 is built from 14 residues. The germline CDR1 and CDR2 sequences are SGHRS and YFSETQ.